This is a list of T cell receptor beta chains from one sample in a study of T cells after yellow fever vaccination. TCRdb passed the 5' RACE reads through MiXCR, listing each CDR3 protein once. The sample consists of roughly 400,000 distinct CDR3 sequences, around a sixth of them appearing once. Sequencing used PBMCs, obtained before the yellow fever booster vaccination. These receptors came from a man between 18 and 35 years old who received the YFV17D yellow fever vaccine. Each CDR3 is given with its conserved first and last residue. D genes are given only for firm matches. Only part of the rows carry a size: once, few, many, or a class if the clone is expanded.

d_call | clone_size | j_call | v_call | cdr3_nt | cdr3_aa
. | . | TRBJ1-2 | TRBV28 | TGTGCCAGCAGTTTAGGGTCCGGGCTAAATGGCTACACCTTC | CASSLGSGLNGYTF
TRBD1 | few | TRBJ1-1 | TRBV6-5 | TGTGCCAGCAGTTACTCGACAGGGGTAAGGGCTGAAGCTTTCTTT | CASSYSTGVRAEAFF
. | few | TRBJ1-3 | TRBV10-3 | TGTGCCATCACGAAGGAGTGGGGGGACCTCTCTGGAAACACCATATATTTT | CAITKEWGDLSGNTIYF
. | few | TRBJ1-1 | TRBV5-4 | TGTGCCAGCAGCCCTGGCAGGCAGGACACTGAAGCTTTCTTT | CASSPGRQDTEAFF
. | few | TRBJ2-7 | TRBV24-1 | TGTGCCACCAGTGAAGGAGCGCATCGCGAGCAGTACTTC | CATSEGAHREQYF
. | few | TRBJ1-6 | TRBV12-3/TRBV12-4 | TGTGCCAGCAGTCCCAGTTGGGGTGGAGGTAATTCACCCCTCCACTTT | CASSPSWGGGNSPLHF
. | . | TRBJ2-5 | TRBV18 | TGTGCCAGCTCCCCGCAAGGGGCCCAAGAGACCCAGTACTTC | CASSPQGAQETQYF
. | . | TRBJ2-3 | TRBV12-3/TRBV12-4 | TGTGCCAGCACCTTGGACTGGGACACAGATACGCAGTATTTT | CASTLDWDTDTQYF
TRBD1 | few | TRBJ2-4 | TRBV3-1 | TGTGCCAGCAGCCATAATAGGAACTTCCGGGACAGGGACAAAAACATTCAGTACTTC | CASSHNRNFRDRDKNIQYF
TRBD1 | . | TRBJ2-1 | TRBV7-3 | TGTGCCAGCAGCCAACAGGGGAATGAGCAGTTCTTC | CASSQQGNEQFF
TRBD1 | . | TRBJ2-5 | TRBV6-2/TRBV6-3 | TGTGCCAGCAGAAACAAATTTCCGGGACAGGGGAGGAGAAGGCCGGAGACCCAGTACTTC | CASRNKFPGQGRRRPETQYF
TRBD1 | few | TRBJ2-7 | TRBV7-2 | TGTGCCAGCAGCTTAGCGGCAGGGGGCTACGAGCAGTACTTC | CASSLAAGGYEQYF
TRBD1 | few | TRBJ2-7 | TRBV7-2 | TGTGCCAGCAGCGGGGGCGACAGGGGTACTTACGAGCAGTACTTC | CASSGGDRGTYEQYF
. | few | TRBJ1-1 | TRBV15 | TGTGCCACCAGCAGAGGTACAATGGACACTGAAGCTTTCTTT | CATSRGTMDTEAFF
. | . | TRBJ1-5 | TRBV6-5 | TGTGCCAGCAGAAAAGACGGTGGGGGTGAAGGATTGGATCAGCCCCAGCATTTT | CASRKDGGGEGLDQPQHF
TRBD1 | . | TRBJ2-6 | TRBV20-1 | TGCAGTGCTGGTGGACAGGGGGCTTATGGGGCCAACGTCCTGACTTTC | CSAGGQGAYGANVLTF
. | . | TRBJ1-2 | TRBV5-1 | TGCGCCAGCAGCTTGGTGGGGAGTGATGGCTACACCTTC | CASSLVGSDGYTF
. | few | TRBJ2-7 | TRBV7-9 | TGTGCCAGCAGCTCACGGACTAACTCCTACGAGCAGTACTTC | CASSSRTNSYEQYF
. | . | TRBJ2-5 | TRBV19 | TGTGCCAGTAGTATTCTAGCAGAAGAGACCCAGTACTTC | CASSILAEETQYF
. | few | TRBJ2-4 | TRBV4-1 | TGCGCCAGCAGCCAAGATCGTAGGCAGCTATTAGCCAAAAACATTCAGTACTTC | CASSQDRRQLLAKNIQYF
TRBD1 | . | TRBJ1-5 | TRBV29-1 | TGCAGCGTTGGGGACAGGTATAGCAATCAGCCCCAGCATTTT | CSVGDRYSNQPQHF
TRBD1 | . | TRBJ1-5 | TRBV4-3 | TGCGCCAGCAGCCAGGGACAGGTCAATCAGCCCCAGCATTTT | CASSQGQVNQPQHF
. | . | TRBJ1-1 | TRBV15 | TGTGCCACCAGCAGAGTCGTCCTAGGCGCTGAAGCTTTCTTT | CATSRVVLGAEAFF
TRBD1 | . | TRBJ2-7 | TRBV29-1 | TGCAGCGTTGAAGTGGACAGGGCCCCTTCGGTGCAGTACTTC | CSVEVDRAPSVQYF
. | . | TRBJ2-3 | TRBV7-6 | TGTGCCAGCAGCTTATTGGTGGAGGCTAGCACAGATACGCAGTATTTT | CASSLLVEASTDTQYF
. | many | TRBJ2-1 | TRBV28 | TGTGCCAGCAGGCGCCGGGACGATGAGCAGTTCTTC | CASRRRDDEQFF
. | few | TRBJ1-5 | TRBV7-6 | TGTGCCAGCAGCCTAGAACCCGCAGGGAACAATCAGCCCCAGCATTTT | CASSLEPAGNNQPQHF
. | . | TRBJ2-1 | TRBV30 | TGTGCCTGGGGTCGGCGGTTCACGTTCTTC | CAWGRRFTFF
. | . | TRBJ2-1 | TRBV7-8 | TGTGCCAGCAGCCCAAACCCGGGGGAGCAGTTCTTC | CASSPNPGEQFF
. | many | TRBJ2-1 | TRBV20-1 | TGCAGTGCTAGCACCCCGGGGAGCGGTAATTACAATGAGCAGTTCTTC | CSASTPGSGNYNEQFF
TRBD1 | . | TRBJ2-5 | TRBV6-6 | TGTGCCAGCGAGGACAGGGCTGAGACCCAGTACTTC | CASEDRAETQYF
. | . | TRBJ2-5 | TRBV7-8 | TGTGCCAGCAGCTCCGGACCTCCAGAGACCCAGTACTTC | CASSSGPPETQYF
TRBD1 | few | TRBJ2-3 | TRBV11-2 | TGTGCCAGCAGCTTCACGACAGGGGGAGATACGCAGTATTTT | CASSFTTGGDTQYF
. | . | TRBJ2-1 | TRBV20-1 | TGCAGTGCTTTACTAGGGGCCTACAATGAGCAGTTCTTC | CSALLGAYNEQFF
. | few | TRBJ2-1 | TRBV11-2 | TGTGCCAGCAGCTTCGTGGGGATTACCGATGAGCAGTTCTTC | CASSFVGITDEQFF
. | many | TRBJ1-4 | TRBV7-9 | TGTGCCAGCAGCCGCCTAGGGGTTGGGGAAAAACTGTTTTTT | CASSRLGVGEKLFF
TRBD1 | many | TRBJ1-2 | TRBV7-9 | TGTGCCAGCAGCTTACATAAGACAGGGATGGGCCGCGGCTACACCTTC | CASSLHKTGMGRGYTF
. | few | TRBJ1-1 | TRBV29-1 | TGCAGCGTAGACCCGGGAAGTCCGGCGAACACTGAAGCTTTCTTT | CSVDPGSPANTEAFF
TRBD1 | few | TRBJ1-1 | TRBV20-1 | TGCAGTGGTGGGACAGCGAACACTGAAGCTTTCTTT | CSGGTANTEAFF
TRBD2 | few | TRBJ2-2 | TRBV7-2 | TGTGCCAGCAGCCCGGGACTAGCAGTAGCCGGGGAGCTGTTTTTT | CASSPGLAVAGELFF
. | few | TRBJ2-1 | TRBV6-5 | TGTGCCAGCAGTTACGGGGGGCTGAGACAGTTCTTC | CASSYGGLRQFF
. | . | TRBJ1-4 | TRBV20-1 | TGCAGTGCTAGAAGCCACTCAGAGAGAGAAAAACTGTTTTTT | CSARSHSEREKLFF
TRBD1 | . | TRBJ1-2 | TRBV20-1 | TGCAGTGCTGGACAGGGGACTAACTATGGCTACACCTTC | CSAGQGTNYGYTF
TRBD1 | . | TRBJ2-7 | TRBV20-1 | TGCAGTGCTAGGGTGGGGACAGGGCCGCCGGGATGGCAGTACTTC | CSARVGTGPPGWQYF
. | . | TRBJ2-5 | TRBV4-2 | TGTGCCAGCAGGGAAGTGAGGGGCCCCCAAGAGACCCAGTACTTC | CASREVRGPQETQYF
. | few | TRBJ1-6 | TRBV6-5 | TGTGCCAGCAGTTACGACACCCAATCCTATAATTCACCCCTCCACTTT | CASSYDTQSYNSPLHF
. | . | TRBJ1-4 | TRBV10-3 | TGTGCCATCAGTGCGGTGGCAGGGATGAATGAAAAACTGTTTTTT | CAISAVAGMNEKLFF
. | . | TRBJ2-7 | TRBV19 | TGTGCCAGTAGTGTCAGTCGCGGAGGGCTGTACTTC | CASSVSRGGLYF
. | few | TRBJ1-6 | TRBV5-1 | TGCGCCAGCAGCTTGGATTTCCGCTATAATTCACCCCTCCACTTT | CASSLDFRYNSPLHF
. | once | TRBJ2-7 | TRBV6-2/TRBV6-3 | TGTGCCAGCAGTTACCGTCCGGAGGGGAAGTTTAACGAGCAGTACTTC | CASSYRPEGKFNEQYF
. | few | TRBJ2-7 | TRBV7-3 | TGTGCCAGCAGCTTTGGACCCGACTACGAGCAGTACTTC | CASSFGPDYEQYF
. | . | TRBJ2-7 | TRBV7-2 | TGTGCCAGCAGCTCCCGACTGAGCTCCTACGAGCAGTACTTC | CASSSRLSSYEQYF
. | few | TRBJ2-2 | TRBV28 | TGTGCCAGCAGTTGGTCTCCCGGGGAGCTGTTTTTT | CASSWSPGELFF
. | few | TRBJ2-3 | TRBV20-1 | TGCAGTGCTTGTCGGGGGCCCAGCACAGATACGCAGTATTTT | CSACRGPSTDTQYF
. | . | TRBJ2-3 | TRBV4-1 | TGCGCCAGCAGCCAAGAGGCGGGTCTCGGCACAGATACGCAGTATTTT | CASSQEAGLGTDTQYF
TRBD1 | . | TRBJ1-2 | TRBV20-1 | TGCAGTGCCTATGGACAGGGGACCTACTATGGCTACACCTTC | CSAYGQGTYYGYTF